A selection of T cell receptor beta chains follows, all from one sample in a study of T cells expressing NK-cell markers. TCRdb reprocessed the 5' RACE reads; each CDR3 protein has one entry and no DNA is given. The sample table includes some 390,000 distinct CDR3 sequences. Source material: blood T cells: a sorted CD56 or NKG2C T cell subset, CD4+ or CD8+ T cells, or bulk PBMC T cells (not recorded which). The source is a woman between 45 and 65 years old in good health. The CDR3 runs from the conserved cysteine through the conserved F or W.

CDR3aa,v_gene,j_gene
CASSLPTRGELFF,TRBV7-2,TRBJ2-2
CASSQTGASGYTF,TRBV3-1,TRBJ1-2
CAISSGQYTGELFF,TRBV10-3,TRBJ2-2
CSAIVASGRGIGDTQYF,TRBV20-1,TRBJ2-3
CSADEKGWGTEAFF,TRBV20-1,TRBJ1-1
CASSLPWLRSNTGELFF,TRBV7-8,TRBJ2-2
CSARPSGSGSTGELFF,TRBV20-1,TRBJ2-2
CASSPGLAGGPGDTQYF,TRBV11-1,TRBJ2-3
CSAKRGAYEQYF,TRBV20-1,TRBJ2-7
CAIGKPGQGNSPLHF,TRBV10-3,TRBJ1-6
CASSLGDNSNQPQHF,TRBV5-1,TRBJ1-5
CASSYREGSTQYF,TRBV12-3/TRBV12-4,TRBJ2-3
CASSSANRDRGGSGELFF,TRBV6-5,TRBJ2-2
CAISPRDRGMVYGYTF,TRBV10-3,TRBJ1-2
CASALGSEKLFF,TRBV12-5,TRBJ1-4
CASSLASGLAGGSSYNEQFF,TRBV12-3/TRBV12-4,TRBJ2-1
CSVASQGGSGKLFF,TRBV29-1,TRBJ1-4
CASSLKPTATNQPQHF,TRBV27,TRBJ1-5
CAWRTSGLTYEQYF,TRBV30,TRBJ2-7
CASSLAGGIGNTIYF,TRBV12-3/TRBV12-4,TRBJ1-3
CASSGGLGDQETQYF,TRBV5-1,TRBJ2-5
CASSPEGTGEQEKLFF,TRBV7-9,TRBJ1-4